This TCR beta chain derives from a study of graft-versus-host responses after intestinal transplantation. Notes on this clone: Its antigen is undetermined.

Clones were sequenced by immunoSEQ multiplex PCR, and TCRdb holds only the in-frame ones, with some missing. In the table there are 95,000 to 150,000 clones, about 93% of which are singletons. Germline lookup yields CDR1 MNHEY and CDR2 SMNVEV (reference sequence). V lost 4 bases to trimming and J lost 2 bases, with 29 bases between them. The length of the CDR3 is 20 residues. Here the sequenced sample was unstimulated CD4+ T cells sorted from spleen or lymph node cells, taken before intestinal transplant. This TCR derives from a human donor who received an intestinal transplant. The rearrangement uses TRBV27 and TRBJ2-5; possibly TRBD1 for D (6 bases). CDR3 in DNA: TGTGCCAGCAGTTCGAGGCCTTTAACAGGGTTGTATATAGAGCAAGAGACCCAGTACTTC. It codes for CASSSRPLTGLYIEQETQYF.